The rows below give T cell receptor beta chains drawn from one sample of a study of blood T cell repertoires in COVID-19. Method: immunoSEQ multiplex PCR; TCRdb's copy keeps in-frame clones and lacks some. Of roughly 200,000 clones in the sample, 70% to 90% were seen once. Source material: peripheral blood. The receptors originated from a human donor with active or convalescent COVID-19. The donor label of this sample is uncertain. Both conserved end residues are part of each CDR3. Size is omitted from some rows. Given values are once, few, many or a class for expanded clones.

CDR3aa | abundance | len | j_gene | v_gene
CASSWDRADTGELFF | . | 15 | TRBJ2-2 | TRBV2
CASSFLGLSTDTQYF | . | 15 | TRBJ2-3 | TRBV7-3
CASSESMYRGLVNGYTF | . | 17 | TRBJ1-2 | TRBV2
CASSTVAGPLGRKAKNIQYF | . | 20 | TRBJ2-4 | TRBV27
CASSQSTGETGELFF | . | 15 | TRBJ2-2 | TRBV4-1
CASSPPTGVGEKLFF | . | 15 | TRBJ1-4 | TRBV18
CASSQEYAAYAVSAFF | . | 16 | TRBJ1-1 | TRBV4-3
CSVAPPGAGAQHF | once | 13 | TRBJ1-5 | TRBV29-1
CASRGLAGLQFF | . | 12 | TRBJ2-1 | TRBV27
CASTMQTGPKTQYF | once | 14 | TRBJ2-5 | TRBV7-9
CASSLGSVSVEQYF | . | 14 | TRBJ2-7 | TRBV28
CASSPSPGGSYNEQFF | once | 16 | TRBJ2-1 | TRBV18
CTSSQVSGEASGANVLTF | . | 18 | TRBJ2-6 | TRBV1
CASSEHQSSSVAFF | . | 14 | TRBJ1-1 | TRBV6-1
CASTVTGGSHYGYTF | . | 15 | TRBJ1-2 | TRBV19
CASSIQSGGYTEAFF | . | 15 | TRBJ1-1 | TRBV19
CASSREGGAANSPLHF | . | 16 | TRBJ1-6 | TRBV4-3
CASSSPRTGYEQYF | few | 14 | TRBJ2-7 | TRBV7-8
CASGGTLRVHYEQYF | . | 15 | TRBJ2-7 | TRBV6-5
CASSRQSFNNSPLHF | . | 15 | TRBJ1-6 | TRBV2
CATSDPTTIEAFF | . | 13 | TRBJ1-1 | TRBV24-1
CASSYSSPRQETQYF | once | 15 | TRBJ2-5 | TRBV6-6
CASNREGKLFF | . | 11 | TRBJ1-4 | TRBV2
CASSGGSGTDTQYF | . | 14 | TRBJ2-3 | TRBV5-1
CASSLPTGVADTQYF | . | 15 | TRBJ2-3 | TRBV28
CASTFTGLETQYF | . | 13 | TRBJ2-5 | TRBV28
CASSKNQDEGADEQYF | . | 16 | TRBJ2-7 | TRBV21-1
CARSHHNDRRCEGVDTQYF | . | 19 | TRBJ2-3 | TRBV5-3
CASSLASGGSTDTQYF | . | 16 | TRBJ2-3 | TRBV5-1
CASSNSGTGTFKTQYF | . | 16 | TRBJ2-5 | TRBV25-1
CASSKPGSAYEQYF | . | 14 | TRBJ2-7 | TRBV19
CAWNRASTGNTIYF | once | 14 | TRBJ1-3 | TRBV30
CASSESTGGTEAFF | . | 14 | TRBJ1-1 | TRBV5-5
CASSYRTSWQYF | . | 12 | TRBJ2-4 | TRBV6-2/TRBV6-3
CASSLGQGNDEQFF | . | 14 | TRBJ2-1 | TRBV5-4
CASSTDGVRYEQYF | . | 14 | TRBJ2-7 | TRBV27
CASSLAGKGEQFF | . | 13 | TRBJ2-1 | TRBV10-2
CASSRLGRRSYEQYF | . | 15 | TRBJ2-7 | TRBV6-5
CTSSQVVRGGSDSYEQYF | . | 18 | TRBJ2-7 | TRBV1
CASSSGLADFHNTQYF | . | 16 | TRBJ2-3 | TRBV19
CASSSTTGGPYNEQFF | . | 16 | TRBJ2-1 | TRBV7-2
CASSQGWQGADQPQHF | . | 16 | TRBJ1-5 | TRBV7-9
CAWSAGQGARTEAFF | . | 15 | TRBJ1-1 | TRBV30